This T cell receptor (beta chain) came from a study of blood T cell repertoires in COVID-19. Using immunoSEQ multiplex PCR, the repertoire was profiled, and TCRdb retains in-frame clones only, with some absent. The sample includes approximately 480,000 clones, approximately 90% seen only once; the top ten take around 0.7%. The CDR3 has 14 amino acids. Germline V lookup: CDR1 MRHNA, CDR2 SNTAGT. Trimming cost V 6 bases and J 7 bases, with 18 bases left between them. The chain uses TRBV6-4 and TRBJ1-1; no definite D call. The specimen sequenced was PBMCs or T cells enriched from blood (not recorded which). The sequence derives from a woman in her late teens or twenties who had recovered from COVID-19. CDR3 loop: CASREEGASGEAFF. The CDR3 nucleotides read TGTGCCAGCAGGGAGGAGGGCGCATCCGGTGAAGCTTTCTTT.